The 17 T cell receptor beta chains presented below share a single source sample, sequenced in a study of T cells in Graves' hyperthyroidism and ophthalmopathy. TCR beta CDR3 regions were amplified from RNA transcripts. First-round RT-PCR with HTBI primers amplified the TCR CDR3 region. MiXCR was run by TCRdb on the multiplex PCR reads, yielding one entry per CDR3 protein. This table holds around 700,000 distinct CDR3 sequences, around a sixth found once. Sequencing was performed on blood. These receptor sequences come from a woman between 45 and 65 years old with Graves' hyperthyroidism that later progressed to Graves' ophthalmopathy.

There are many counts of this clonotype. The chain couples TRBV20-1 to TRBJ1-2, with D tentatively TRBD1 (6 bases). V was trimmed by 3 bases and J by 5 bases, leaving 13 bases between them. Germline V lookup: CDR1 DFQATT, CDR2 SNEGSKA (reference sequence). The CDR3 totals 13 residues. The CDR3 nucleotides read TGCAGTGCTAGTCTGGGGGGGGCGTATGGCTACACCTTC. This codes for CSASLGGAYGYTF.

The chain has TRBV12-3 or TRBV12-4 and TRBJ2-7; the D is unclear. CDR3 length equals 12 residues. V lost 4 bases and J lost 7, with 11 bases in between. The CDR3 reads CASSWERREQYF. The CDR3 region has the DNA TGTGCCAGCAGTTGGGAACGGCGGGAGCAGTACTTC.

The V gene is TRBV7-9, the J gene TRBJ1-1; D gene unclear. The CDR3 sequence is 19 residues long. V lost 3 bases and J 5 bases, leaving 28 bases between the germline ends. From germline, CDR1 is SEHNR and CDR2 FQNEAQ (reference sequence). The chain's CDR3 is CASSFFAPSAGPVYTEAFF. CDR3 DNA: TGTGCCAGCAGCTTTTTTGCCCCCTCAGCCGGCCCAGTTTATACTGAAGCTTTCTTT.

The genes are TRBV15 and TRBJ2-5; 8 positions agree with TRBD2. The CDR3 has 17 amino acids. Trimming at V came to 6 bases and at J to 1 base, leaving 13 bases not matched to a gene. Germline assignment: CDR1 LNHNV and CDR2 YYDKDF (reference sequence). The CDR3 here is CATSLPGLGRSQETQYF. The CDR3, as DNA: TGTGCCACCAGTTTACCGGGACTAGGGCGCTCCCAAGAGACCCAGTACTTC. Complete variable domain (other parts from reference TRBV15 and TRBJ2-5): DAMVIQNPRYQVTQFGKPVTLSCSQTLNHNVMYWYQQKSSQAPKLLFHYYDKDFNNEADTPDNFQSRRPNTSFCFLDIRSPGLGDTAMYLCATSLPGLGRSQETQYFGPGTRLLVL.

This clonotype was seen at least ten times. The CDR3 nucleotides read TGTGCCAGCAGCCTCTCCCGGGACGGAGACAATGAGCAGTTCTTC. Translating it yields CASSLSRDGDNEQFF. The chain uses TRBV3-1 and TRBJ2-1; D is possibly TRBD1 or TRBD2 (5 bases each). In germline, CDR1 is LGHDT, CDR2 YNNKEL (reference sequence). V was shortened by 4 bases and J by 5 bases, with 15 bases between the two germline ends. The CDR3 length is 15 residues.

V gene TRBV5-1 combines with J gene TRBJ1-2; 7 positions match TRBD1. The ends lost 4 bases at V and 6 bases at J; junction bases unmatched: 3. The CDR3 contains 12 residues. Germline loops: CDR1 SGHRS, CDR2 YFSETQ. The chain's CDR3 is CASSVDRDGYTF. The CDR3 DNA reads TGCGCCAGCAGCGTCGACAGGGATGGCTACACCTTC.

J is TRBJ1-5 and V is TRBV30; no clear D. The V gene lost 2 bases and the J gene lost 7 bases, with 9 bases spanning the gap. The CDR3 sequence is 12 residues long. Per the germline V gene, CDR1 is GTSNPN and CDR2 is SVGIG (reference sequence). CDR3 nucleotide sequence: TGTGCCTGGAGTCTCCGAGGGCAGCCCCAGCATTTT. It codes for CAWSLRGQPQHF.

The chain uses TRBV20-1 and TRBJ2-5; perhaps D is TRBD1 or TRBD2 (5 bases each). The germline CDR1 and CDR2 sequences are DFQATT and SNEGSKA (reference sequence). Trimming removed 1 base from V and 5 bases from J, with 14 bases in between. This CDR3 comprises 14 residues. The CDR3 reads CSARVVGEGETQYF. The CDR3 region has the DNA TGCAGTGCTAGAGTGGTGGGCGAGGGGGAGACCCAGTACTTC.

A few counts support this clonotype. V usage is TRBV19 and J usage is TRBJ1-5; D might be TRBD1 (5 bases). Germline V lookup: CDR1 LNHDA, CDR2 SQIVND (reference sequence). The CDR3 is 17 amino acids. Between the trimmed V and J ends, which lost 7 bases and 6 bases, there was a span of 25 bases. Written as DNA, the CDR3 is TGTGCCAGTACCCCCGACAGAAGTCTGAGGTTGGGTCAGCCCCAGCATTTT. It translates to CASTPDRSLRLGQPQHF.

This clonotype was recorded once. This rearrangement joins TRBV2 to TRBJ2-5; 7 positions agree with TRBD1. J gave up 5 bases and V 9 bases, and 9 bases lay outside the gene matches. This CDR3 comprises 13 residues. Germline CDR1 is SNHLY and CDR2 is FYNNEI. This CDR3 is CARAQGIRETQYF. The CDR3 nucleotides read TGTGCCAGGGCACAGGGGATTAGGGAGACCCAGTACTTC.

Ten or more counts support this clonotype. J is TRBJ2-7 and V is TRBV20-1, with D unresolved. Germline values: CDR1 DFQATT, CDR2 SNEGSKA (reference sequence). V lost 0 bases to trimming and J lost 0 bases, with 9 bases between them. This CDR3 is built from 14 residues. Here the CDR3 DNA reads TGCAGTGCTAGAGACTCTACGAGCTCCTACGAGCAGTACTTC. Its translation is CSARDSTSSYEQYF.

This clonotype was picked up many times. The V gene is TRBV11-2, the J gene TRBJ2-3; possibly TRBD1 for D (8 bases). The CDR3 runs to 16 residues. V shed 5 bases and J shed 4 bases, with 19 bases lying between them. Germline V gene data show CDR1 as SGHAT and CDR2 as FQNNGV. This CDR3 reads CASSDGQGGSADTQYF. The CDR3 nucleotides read TGTGCCAGCAGCGATGGACAGGGAGGGTCGGCAGATACGCAGTATTTT.

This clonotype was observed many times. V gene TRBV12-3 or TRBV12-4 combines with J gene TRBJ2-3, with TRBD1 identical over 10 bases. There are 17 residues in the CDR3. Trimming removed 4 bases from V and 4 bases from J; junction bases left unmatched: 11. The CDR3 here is CASSSALGQGEPDTQYF. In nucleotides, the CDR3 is TGTGCCAGCAGTTCTGCCTTAGGACAGGGGGAACCAGATACGCAGTATTTT.

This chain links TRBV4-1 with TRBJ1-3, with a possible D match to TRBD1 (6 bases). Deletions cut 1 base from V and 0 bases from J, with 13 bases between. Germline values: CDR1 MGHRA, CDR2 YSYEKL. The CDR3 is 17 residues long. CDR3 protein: CASSQVGTGHSGNTIYF. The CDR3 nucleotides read TGCGCCAGCAGCCAAGTGGGAACAGGGCACTCTGGAAACACCATATATTTT.

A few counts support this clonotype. CDR3 amino acids: CASSQTGPGGYTF. The CDR3 DNA reads as TGTGCCAGCAGTCAAACCGGACCCGGCGGCTACACCTTC. The chain uses TRBV2 and TRBJ1-2, with D hard to call. Trimming left V 5 bases short and J 8 bases short, with 15 bases between. This CDR3 spans 13 amino acids. Germline CDR1 reads SNHLY; CDR2 reads FYNNEI.

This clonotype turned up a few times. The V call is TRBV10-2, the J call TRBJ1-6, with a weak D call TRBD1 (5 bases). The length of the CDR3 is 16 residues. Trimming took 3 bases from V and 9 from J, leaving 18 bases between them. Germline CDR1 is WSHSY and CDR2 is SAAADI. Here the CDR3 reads CASSDRAAGPGSPLHF. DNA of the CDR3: TGCGCCAGCAGTGACAGGGCGGCGGGGCCAGGTTCACCCCTCCACTTT.

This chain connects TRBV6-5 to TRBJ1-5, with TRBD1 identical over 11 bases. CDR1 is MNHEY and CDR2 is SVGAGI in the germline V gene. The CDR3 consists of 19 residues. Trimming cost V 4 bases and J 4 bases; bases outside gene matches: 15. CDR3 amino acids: CASSSSRGQGDFLNQPQHF. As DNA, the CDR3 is TGTGCCAGCAGTTCCTCACGGGGACAGGGGGACTTCCTTAATCAGCCCCAGCATTTT.